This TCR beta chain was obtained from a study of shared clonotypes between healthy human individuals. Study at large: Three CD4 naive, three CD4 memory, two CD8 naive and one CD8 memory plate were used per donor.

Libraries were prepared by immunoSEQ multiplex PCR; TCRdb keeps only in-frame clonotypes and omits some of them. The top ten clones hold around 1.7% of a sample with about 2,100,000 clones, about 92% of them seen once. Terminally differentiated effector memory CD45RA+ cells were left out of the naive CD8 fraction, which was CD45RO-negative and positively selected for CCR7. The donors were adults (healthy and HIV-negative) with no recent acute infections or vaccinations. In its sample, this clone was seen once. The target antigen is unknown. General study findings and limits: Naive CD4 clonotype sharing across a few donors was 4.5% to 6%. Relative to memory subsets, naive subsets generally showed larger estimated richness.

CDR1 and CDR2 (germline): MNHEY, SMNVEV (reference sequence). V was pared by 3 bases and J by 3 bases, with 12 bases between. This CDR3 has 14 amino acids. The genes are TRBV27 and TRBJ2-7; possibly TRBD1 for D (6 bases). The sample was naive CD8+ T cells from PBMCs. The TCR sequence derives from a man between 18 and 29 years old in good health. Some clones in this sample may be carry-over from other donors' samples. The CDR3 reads CASSFSGQNYEQYF. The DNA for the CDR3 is TGTGCCAGCAGTTTCTCGGGACAAAACTACGAGCAGTACTTC.